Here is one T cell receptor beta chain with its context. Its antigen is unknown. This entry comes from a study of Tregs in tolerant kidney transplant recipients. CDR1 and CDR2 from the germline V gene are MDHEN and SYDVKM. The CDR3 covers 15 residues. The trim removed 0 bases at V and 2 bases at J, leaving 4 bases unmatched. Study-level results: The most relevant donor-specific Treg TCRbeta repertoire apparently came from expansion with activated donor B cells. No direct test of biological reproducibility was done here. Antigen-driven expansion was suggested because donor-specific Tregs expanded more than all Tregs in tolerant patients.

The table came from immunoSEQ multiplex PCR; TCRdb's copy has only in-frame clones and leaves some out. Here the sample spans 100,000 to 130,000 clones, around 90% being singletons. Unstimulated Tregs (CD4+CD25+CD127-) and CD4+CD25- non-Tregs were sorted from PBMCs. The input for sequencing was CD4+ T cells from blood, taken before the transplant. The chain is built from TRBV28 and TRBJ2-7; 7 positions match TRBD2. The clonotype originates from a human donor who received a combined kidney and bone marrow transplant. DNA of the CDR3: TGTGCCAGCAGTTTATGGTCTAGCGGAGCCTACGAGCAGTACTTC. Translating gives CASSLWSSGAYEQYF.